Given below is one T cell receptor (beta chain) in context. No antigen is known for it. Sequencing ends 3 residues short of the CDR3 end; the germline J gene provides the rest. The CDR3 has 15 amino acids. From germline, CDR1 is SGHNT and CDR2 YENEEA. Prevalent HPV16 infections were excluded; only incident single HPV16 infections included. The source of the sample is a study of T cells in women clearing cervical HPV infection. TCR beta CDR3 amplified by multiplex PCR from about 1200 ng genomic DNA. Measured with immunoSEQ multiplex PCR; TCRdb has only the in-frame clones, and not every one. This sample's table has 34,000 or so clones. General study findings and limits: Timing of associations relative to infection is unclear; T-cell subsets were not isolated. A classifier using richness and V gene abundances reached an AUC of approximately 0.79.

The clonotype originates from a woman between 18 and 69 years old with a cervical HPV16 infection that either progressed to CIN3+ or cleared (not recorded which). V gene TRBV11-3 combines with J gene TRBJ1-2; D gene unclear. Sequencing was performed on blood buffy coat. CDR3 bases read: TGTGCCAGCAGCCGGGGAGGTACCCCCACAGATACC. Translated: CASSRGGTPTDT. The entire CDR3 is CASSRGGTPTDTYTF.